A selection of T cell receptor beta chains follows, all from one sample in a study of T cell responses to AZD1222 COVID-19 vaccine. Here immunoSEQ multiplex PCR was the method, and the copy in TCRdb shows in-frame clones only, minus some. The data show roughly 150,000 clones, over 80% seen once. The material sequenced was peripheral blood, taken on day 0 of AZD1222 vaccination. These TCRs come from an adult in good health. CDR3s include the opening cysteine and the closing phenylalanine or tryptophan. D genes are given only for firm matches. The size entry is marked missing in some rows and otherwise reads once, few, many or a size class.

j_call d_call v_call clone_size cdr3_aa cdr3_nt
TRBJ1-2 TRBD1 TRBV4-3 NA CASSQDRGAVGYTF TGCGCCAGCAGCCAAGACAGGGGGGCGGTTGGCTACACCTTC
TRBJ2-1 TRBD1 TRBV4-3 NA CASSPTQGYEQFF TGCGCCAGCAGCCCGACACAGGGGTATGAGCAGTTCTTC
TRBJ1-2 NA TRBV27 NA CASSRSTGRYGYTF TGTGCCAGCAGTCGATCAACAGGTCGTTATGGCTACACCTTC
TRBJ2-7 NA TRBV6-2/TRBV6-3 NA CASRYSGSLGEQYF TGTGCCAGCAGGTACAGTGGGTCCCTTGGGGAGCAGTACTTC
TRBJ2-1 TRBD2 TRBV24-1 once CATSMGGVGAYNEQFF TGTGCCACCAGTATGGGAGGGGTTGGGGCCTACAATGAGCAGTTCTTC
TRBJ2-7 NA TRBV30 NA CAWSVNRDYEQYF TGTGCCTGGAGTGTAAACAGGGACTACGAGCAGTACTTC
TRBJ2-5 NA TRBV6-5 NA CASRINRDPETQYF TGTGCCAGCAGGATTAACAGGGATCCAGAGACCCAGTACTTC
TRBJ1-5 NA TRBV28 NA CASSRRENQPQHF TGTGCCAGCAGCCGCAGGGAAAATCAGCCCCAGCATTTT
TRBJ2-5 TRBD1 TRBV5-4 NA CASSRTGYDETQYF TGTGCCAGCAGCCGGACAGGGTATGATGAGACCCAGTACTTC
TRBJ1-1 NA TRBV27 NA CASSPSEGKWAFF TGTGCCAGCAGTCCAAGCGAGGGAAAGTGGGCTTTCTTT
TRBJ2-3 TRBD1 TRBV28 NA CASRRDRGGTDTQYF TGTGCCAGCAGGCGGGACAGGGGTGGCACAGATACGCAGTATTTT
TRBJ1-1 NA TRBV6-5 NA CASSYSGDRSNSGRSF TGTGCCAGCAGTTACTCCGGCGACAGGTCAAATTCGGGGAGAAGCTTT
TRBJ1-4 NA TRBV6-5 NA CATMGGRDNEKLFF TGTGCGACCATGGGGGGGCGTGATAATGAAAAACTGTTTTTT
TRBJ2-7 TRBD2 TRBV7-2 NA CASSLVSGETYEQYF TGTGCCAGCAGCTTAGTTAGCGGGGAAACCTACGAGCAGTACTTC
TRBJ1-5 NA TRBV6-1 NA CASSEGVEGQPQHF TGTGCCAGCAGTGAAGGGGTGGAAGGTCAGCCCCAGCATTTT
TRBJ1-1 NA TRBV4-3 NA CASSQGMGEAFF TGCGCCAGCAGCCAAGGAATGGGTGAAGCTTTCTTT
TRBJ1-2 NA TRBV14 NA CASSQDPFWTAGSYTF TGTGCCAGCAGCCAAGACCCTTTTTGGACGGCGGGAAGCTACACCTTC
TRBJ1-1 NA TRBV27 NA CASSLGENTEAFF TGTGCCAGCAGTTTAGGAGAGAACACTGAAGCTTTCTTT
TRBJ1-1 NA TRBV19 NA CASSIGWRGRTTEAFF TGTGCCAGTAGTATAGGTTGGCGGGGGCGAACGACTGAAGCTTTCTTT
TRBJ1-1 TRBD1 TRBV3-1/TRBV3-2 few CASSNRQGVGTEAFF TGTGCCAGCAGCAATCGACAGGGGGTGGGCACTGAAGCTTTCTTT
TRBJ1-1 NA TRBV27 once CASSPRQNTEAFF TGTGCCAGCAGTCCACGACAGAACACTGAAGCTTTCTTT
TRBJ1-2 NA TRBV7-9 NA CASSLGDWQANYGYTF TGTGCCAGCAGCTTGGGGGACTGGCAGGCTAACTATGGCTACACCTTC
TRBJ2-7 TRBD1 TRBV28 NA CASSPHATGLYEQYF TGTGCCAGCAGTCCACATGCGACAGGGCTTTACGAGCAGTACTTC
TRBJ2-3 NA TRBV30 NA CAWSMGTQYF TGTGCCTGGAGTATGGGTACGCAGTATTTT
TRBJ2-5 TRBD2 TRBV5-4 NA CASSENLGGQETQYF TGTGCCAGCAGCGAAAACCTGGGAGGGCAGGAGACCCAGTACTTC
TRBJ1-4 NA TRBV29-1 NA CSGKVGSEKLFF TGCAGCGGTAAAGTAGGAAGCGAAAAACTGTTTTTT
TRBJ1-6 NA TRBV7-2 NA CASSLEGFNSPLHF TGTGCCAGCAGCTTAGAGGGGTTTAATTCACCCCTCCACTTT